One sample yielded the 17 T cell receptor beta chains listed below, sequenced in a study of Graves' ophthalmopathy and Graves' hyperthyroidism. Amplification targeted the TCR beta CDR3 regions, with RNA transcripts as the source material. Investigators did first-round RT-PCR with HTBI primers, then second-round multiplex PCR. TCRdb re-called the multiplex PCR reads through MiXCR, storing one row per CDR3 protein. This sample carries more than 1,000,000 distinct CDR3 sequences, roughly two fifths of them seen once, and the ten largest clones take around 10%. The source material was peripheral blood or thyroid tissue (not recorded which). The receptors shown here come from an adult man with Graves' hyperthyroidism.

This chain joins TRBV20-1 and TRBJ2-7; TRBD2 agrees at 14 bases. The CDR3 is made up of 14 amino acids. Germline CDR1 is DFQATT and CDR2 is SNEGSKA (reference sequence). The J segment lost 2 bases and the V segment lost 5 bases, leaving 2 bases of the junction unmatched. Written as DNA, the CDR3 is TGCAGTGCTCCGGGACTAGCGGGAGCCTACGAGCAGTACTTC. This sequence encodes CSAPGLAGAYEQYF.

A note on this clonotype: A much larger clone is a single base away; this may be a read error. The chain has TRBV7-9 and TRBJ1-2; TRBD1 aligns across 7 bases. CDR1 SEHNR and CDR2 FQNEAQ come from the germline V gene (reference sequence). The CDR3 length is 14 residues. The CDR3, as DNA: TGTGCCAGCAGCTTGGACAGGCTGAACTATGGCCACACCTTC. The encoded protein is CASSLDRLNYGHTF. The variable domain in full, completed from reference TRBV7-9 and TRBJ1-2, reads DTGVSQNPRHKITKRGQNVTFRCDPISEHNRLYWYRQTLGQGPEFLTYFQNEAQLEKSRLLSDRFSAERPKGSFSTLEIQRTEQGDSAMYLCASSLDRLNYGHTFGSGTRLTVV.

On this clonotype: A much larger clone lies one base from this, so it may be a read error. The rearrangement links TRBV10-3 to TRBJ2-2; 8 nucleotides line up with TRBD1. The J call may be wrong; the DNA end is better matched by TRBJ1-5. The CDR3 runs to 14 residues. Germline CDR1 ENHRY, CDR2 SYGVKD. The CDR3 region has the DNA TGTGCCATCAGTCAGACAGGGGCTCGCCAGCCCCAGCATTTT. Its translation: CAISQTGARQPQHF.

This clonotype was counted many times. The chain has TRBV2 and TRBJ2-5; D is uncertain. The CDR3 sequence is 11 residues long. The V and J ends lost 7 bases and 2 bases respectively, with 5 bases between them. The germline V gene has CDR1 SNHLY and CDR2 FYNNEI. CDR3 amino acids: CASTIQETQYF. The CDR3 DNA follows: TGTGCCAGCACGATACAAGAGACCCAGTACTTC. The whole variable domain, filled in from reference TRBV2 and TRBJ2-5, reads EPEVTQTPSHQVTQMGQEVILRCVPISNHLYFYWYRQILGQKVEFLVSFYNNEISEKSEIFDDQFSVERPDGSNFTLKIRSTKLEDSAMYFCASTIQETQYFGPGTRLLVL.

A word on this clonotype: With a much larger clone just one base away, this may be a read error. In this CDR3 the conserved last residue, phenylalanine or tryptophan, is missing, so a read error is likely. The J gene is TRBJ2-2, the V gene TRBV7-9; no firm D call. Trimming cost V 1 base and J 8 bases, with 11 bases left between them. Looked up from germline, CDR1 is SEHNR and CDR2 is FQNEAQ (reference sequence). The CDR3 totals 14 residues. The CDR3 DNA reads TGTGCCAGCAGCTTAGTCTTCGGGCGAGGGGAGCTGTTTTCT. Translated, it gives CASSLVFGRGELFS.

This clonotype was observed at least ten times. V usage is TRBV15 and J usage is TRBJ2-5, with 9 nucleotides matching TRBD2. This CDR3 has 17 amino acids. CDR1 LNHNV and CDR2 YYDKDF come from the germline V gene (reference sequence). With 3 bases clipped from V and 3 bases from J, the junction kept 11 bases outside the gene matches. CDR3 DNA: TGTGCCACCAGCAGCTTCGTGACTAGCGGATATGAAGAGACCCAGTACTTC. The encoded protein is CATSSFVTSGYEETQYF.

This clonotype was seen repeatedly, ten times or more. The chain links TRBV11-2 to TRBJ1-2; perhaps TRBD1 as D (5 bases). Germline CDR1 SGHAT, CDR2 FQNNGV. CDR3 size: 13 residues. V was trimmed by 3 bases and J by 7 bases, leaving 12 bases between them. The CDR3 nucleotides read TGTGCCAGCAGCTTCGGGCTTCAGGGTGGCTACACCTTC. It translates to CASSFGLQGGYTF.

V is TRBV2 and J is TRBJ2-2, with D unresolved. There are 13 residues in the CDR3. V was shortened by 6 bases and J by 5 bases, with 10 bases between the two germline ends. Germline V gene data show CDR1 as SNHLY and CDR2 as FYNNEI. Written as DNA, the CDR3 is TGTGCCAGCAGGGCTGACCCTACCGGGGAGCTGTTTTTT. Protein sequence: CASRADPTGELFF.

This clonotype was seen repeatedly, ten times or more. J is TRBJ1-2 and V is TRBV25-1; D is possibly TRBD1 (5 bases). This CDR3 comprises 11 residues. Trimming pared 6 bases from V and 7 bases from J, leaving 9 bases between. Germline CDR1 is MGHDK and CDR2 is SYGVNS. The CDR3 nucleotides read TGTGCCAGCAGAGGCAGGGTTGGCTACACCTTC. As protein: CASRGRVGYTF.

This clonotype occurred many times. V is TRBV24-1 and J is TRBJ1-1; tentatively, D is TRBD1 (6 bases). V dropped 7 bases and J dropped 0 bases, with 11 bases sitting between them. This CDR3 is 14 amino acids long. The germline V gene encodes CDR1 KGHDR and CDR2 SFDVKD. DNA of the CDR3: TGTGCCACCAGCTCGGACAGCATGAACACTGAAGCTTTCTTT. The encoded protein is CATSSDSMNTEAFF.

This clonotype turned up a few times. The genes are TRBV10-3 and TRBJ1-6; no clear D gene. This CDR3 has 15 residues. The germline gives CDR1 ENHRY, CDR2 SYGVKD. V was shortened by 0 bases and J by 7 bases, with 10 bases between the two germline ends. The chain's CDR3 is CAISESGQANSPLHF. The CDR3 coding sequence is TGTGCCATCAGTGAGTCGGGCCAGGCGAATTCACCCCTCCACTTT.

V and J are TRBV19 and TRBJ1-5, with TRBD1 as a possible D gene (6 bases). Looked up from germline, CDR1 is LNHDA and CDR2 is SQIVND (reference sequence). The CDR3 sequence is 18 residues long. Trimming cost V 6 bases and J 6 bases, with 27 bases left between them. This chain's CDR3 is CASSPETGLGAQSQPQHF. Written as DNA, the CDR3 is TGTGCCAGTAGCCCAGAGACAGGCTTAGGGGCCCAGAGTCAGCCCCAGCATTTT.

This clonotype has only one observation. This chain uses TRBV7-8 with TRBJ1-2, with D possibly matching TRBD1 (5 bases). Looked up from germline, CDR1 is SGHVS and CDR2 is FQNEAQ. V was cut by 10 bases and J by 2 bases, with 17 bases left in between. The CDR3 extends over 14 amino acids. CDR3 protein: CATTIPGRNYGYTF. The CDR3, as DNA: TGTGCCACCACTATACCGGGACGGAACTATGGCTACACCTTC.

This chain links TRBV11-2 with TRBJ2-5; TRBD2 aligns across 10 bases. V lost 5 bases, J lost 3 bases, and 12 bases stayed unmatched. The CDR3 loop spans 17 amino acids. Germline-derived CDR1 and CDR2 are SGHAT and FQNNGV. CDR3 bases: TGTGCCAGCAGCCCAAGAGCTAGCGGGAGTTCCAAAGAGACCCAGTACTTC. This codes for CASSPRASGSSKETQYF.

This clonotype was counted many times. CDR3: CASSTGTGMKKLFF. The CDR3 DNA reads TGTGCCAGTAGTACCGGGACAGGGATGAAAAAACTGTTTTTT. This sequence joins TRBV19 and TRBJ1-4; 9 bases are shared with TRBD1. Unmatched junction bases numbered 6, after V lost 4 bases and J lost 9 bases. CDR3 length equals 14 residues. Germline-derived CDR1 and CDR2 are LNHDA and SQIVND (reference sequence).

This clonotype came up many times. The chain recombines TRBV20-1 with TRBJ2-7, with a possible D match to TRBD1 (5 bases). Trimming took off 3 bases at V and 3 bases at J, with 12 bases between the two ends. Germline assignment: CDR1 DFQATT and CDR2 SNEGSKA (reference sequence). The CDR3 spans 13 residues. Here the CDR3 DNA reads TGCAGTGCTAGTATCATTCAGGGCTACGAGCAGTACTTC. Translation: CSASIIQGYEQYF.

The chain joins TRBV9 to TRBJ2-7; no definite D call. The length of the CDR3 is 14 residues. Germline assignment: CDR1 SGDLS and CDR2 YYNGEE. V lost 0 bases and J 0 bases, leaving 7 bases between the germline ends. CDR3 DNA: TGTGCCAGCAGCGTAGAGACGAGCTCCTACGAGCAGTACTTC. It yields the protein CASSVETSSYEQYF.